These 9 T cell receptor beta chains were all obtained from the same sample, sequenced in a study of cytomegalovirus exposure and HLA in healthy donors. PCR amplification relied on 60 Vbeta primers (plus 13 Jbeta primers). Data came from immunoSEQ multiplex PCR; TCRdb stores just in-frame clones and leaves some out. The sample table sets out roughly 58,000 clones. Sequenced material: PBMCs. All receptors come from a woman aged 45-65 years in good health and CMV-seropositive.

The DNA for the CDR3 is TGTGCCAGCAGCTCACAGGGGCTAGGTCCCTACGAGCAGTACTTC. Residues: CASSSQGLGPYEQYF. The chain is built from TRBV7-2 and TRBJ2-7; 7 bases align to TRBD1. V was pared by 4 bases and J by 2 bases, with 8 bases of the junction left unmatched. The CDR3 has 15 amino acids. CDR1 is SGHTA, CDR2 FQGNSA, per germline.

The CDR3 bases are TGTGCCAGCAGACCTACAGCTTACTCTGGAAACACCATATATTTT. This encodes CASRPTAYSGNTIYF. The chain links TRBV6-5 to TRBJ1-3; no reliable D call. This CDR3 has 15 amino acids. Germline CDR1 is MNHEY and CDR2 is SVGAGI. V dropped 6 bases and J dropped 0 bases, with 12 bases sitting between them.

The chain combines TRBV28 with TRBJ2-1, with a possible D match to TRBD1 (6 bases). This CDR3 region has 14 residues. V shed 1 base and J shed 6 bases, with 10 bases lying between them. Germline-derived CDR1 and CDR2 are MDHEN and SYDVKM. This CDR3 is CASSLYRDVNEQFF. DNA of the CDR3: TGTGCCAGCAGTTTATACAGGGACGTCAATGAGCAGTTCTTC. Full variable domain (missing parts from reference TRBV28 and TRBJ2-1): DVKVTQSSRYLVKRTGEKVFLECVQDMDHENMFWYRQDPGLGLRLIYFSYDVKMKEKGDIPEGYSVSREKKERFSLILESASTNQTSMYLCASSLYRDVNEQFFGPGTRLTVL.

The rearrangement uses TRBV18 and TRBJ1-4; possible D gene TRBD1, 5 bases. The CDR3 contains 15 residues. V lost 8 bases to trimming and J lost 8 bases, with 21 bases between them. CDR1 KGHSH and CDR2 LQKENI come from the germline V gene. The CDR3 region is CASINTGAISEKLFF. DNA for the CDR3: TGTGCCAGCATCAACACTGGGGCAATCTCGGAAAAACTGTTTTTT.

This chain joins TRBV4-2 and TRBJ2-1; 7 bases fit TRBD2. Germline V gives CDR1 LGHNA, CDR2 YNFKEQ. J was trimmed by 5 bases and V by 4 bases; bases with no gene match: 8. The CDR3 totals 15 residues. This chain's CDR3 is CASSPGLVDHNEQFF. CDR3 sequence (DNA): TGTGCCAGCAGCCCTGGACTAGTTGACCACAATGAGCAGTTCTTC.

The rearrangement uses TRBV2 and TRBJ2-1; a weak D match, TRBD2 (5 bases). This CDR3 is 14 amino acids long. The V end was cut by 6 bases, the J end by 5 bases, with 14 bases between. Germline V gene lookup returns CDR1 SNHLY and CDR2 FYNNEI. The CDR3 spells CASSEGWANNEQFF. The CDR3 nucleotides read TGTGCCAGCAGCGAGGGATGGGCCAACAATGAGCAGTTCTTC.

V usage is TRBV6-1 and J usage is TRBJ2-1; perhaps TRBD1 as D (6 bases). Trimming removed 0 bases at V and 4 bases at J, with 10 bases between. Germline CDR1 MNHNS, CDR2 SASEGT. The CDR3 consists of 15 residues. The CDR3: CASSEAWTAYNEQFF. CDR3 DNA: TGTGCCAGCAGTGAAGCATGGACAGCGTACAATGAGCAGTTCTTC.

The rearrangement uses TRBV27 and TRBJ1-6; 7 bases are shared with TRBD1. The CDR3 runs 14 residues. Germline CDR1 reads MNHEY; CDR2 reads SMNVEV (reference sequence). Trimming cost V 3 bases and J 7 bases; bases outside gene matches: 3. The CDR3 spells CASSFEGGNSPLHF. DNA for the CDR3: TGTGCCAGCAGTTTTGAAGGGGGCAATTCACCCCTCCACTTT.

The rearrangement joins TRBV29-1 to TRBJ1-2; 9 nucleotides line up with TRBD1. CDR3 length: 13 residues. Unmatched junction bases numbered 8, after V lost 4 bases and J lost 8 bases. The germline gives CDR1 SQVTM, CDR2 ANQGSEA. The DNA for the CDR3 is TGCAGCGTTGCACCGGGACAGGGTCGCGGCTACACCTTC. This gives the protein CSVAPGQGRGYTF. The entire variable domain, with the rest obtained from reference TRBV29-1 and TRBJ1-2, is as follows: SAVISQKPSRDICQRGTSLTIQCQVDSQVTMMFWYRQQPGQSLTLIATANQGSEATYESGFVIDKFPISRPNLTFSTLTVSNMSPEDSSIYLCSVAPGQGRGYTFGSGTRLTVV.